This T cell receptor beta chain was captured by sequencing in a study of cytomegalovirus exposure and HLA in healthy donors. This CDR3 comprises 11 residues. CDR1 is SQVTM, CDR2 ANQGSEA, per germline. The V end lost 4 bases, the J end lost 0 bases, and 3 bases lay between the germline ends. Notes on the study in general: Donors belonging to an Asian-associated ancestry cluster reportedly showed fewer N-insertions in productive TCRs than the 666-donor mean, according to what a later analysis found. Later on, an analysis found that several of the most significant clusters appeared to be linked to common viral pathogens, which included parvovirus B19.

Remarks on this clone: Its target is not known.

The PCR used 60 Vbeta and 13 Jbeta primers. Sequencing used immunoSEQ multiplex PCR; TCRdb keeps in-frame clones, though not all of them. The sample includes about 220,000 clones, approximately 80% of them seen just once. Input material: PBMCs. The receptor comes from a boy aged 2 to 10 in good health and CMV-seronegative. The chain couples TRBV29-1 to TRBJ1-2, with D unclear. The CDR3 protein is CSVVTNYGYTF. For the CDR3, the DNA is TGCAGCGTTGTAACTAACTATGGCTACACCTTC.